This T cell receptor (beta chain) is from a study of blood T cells in healthy people across ages. Notes on the study in general: CMV status of donors was not determined, possibly confounding expanded clonotype changes.

Points on this clonotype: Its antigen is as yet unknown.

In terms of origin and age, donors were healthy Caucasian individuals from Russia aged 6 to 90. V was shortened by 0 bases and J by 7 bases, with 13 bases between the two germline ends. The CDR3 is 15 amino acids. The germline CDR1 and CDR2 sequences are LNHNV and YYDKDF (reference sequence). Using a J-beta primer mix together with a sample-barcoded 5' primer, a second PCR was run for roughly 7 to 12 cycles. TCRdb itself ran the 5' RACE reads through MiXCR, one entry per CDR3 protein. The sample yields about 800,000 distinct CDR3 sequences, roughly 64% seen once. The sequenced sample consisted of blood. The sequence was collected from a man between 25 and 39 years old in good health. This chain connects TRBV15 to TRBJ2-1, with a weak D call TRBD1 (7 bases). The CDR3 sequence: CATSRDLTGRNEQFF. The CDR3 DNA is TGTGCCACCAGCAGAGATCTGACAGGGAGGAATGAGCAGTTCTTC.